Listed here are 13 T cell receptor beta chains from one sample, sequenced in a study of T-cell reconstitution after alpha-beta-depleted transplantation in children. TCRbeta library construction was performed incorporating unique molecular identifiers. In TCRdb, the PCR reads were re-called with MiXCR into one record per CDR3 protein. The data show 250,000 to 300,000 distinct CDR3 sequences, with roughly a tenth seen just once and around 7.5% held by the top ten. Source: PBMCs, taken before TCRalphabeta/CD19-depleted stem cell transplant. These receptors were obtained from a boy in the first two years of life with acute myeloid leukemia, due to receive a stem cell transplant.

This clonotype was seen ten or more times. The chain uses TRBV7-2 and TRBJ2-2; TRBD2 aligns across 13 bases. The CDR3 has 17 residues. Losses at the gene ends were 1 base for V and 5 bases for J; bases not matched to a gene: 4. The germline gives CDR1 SGHTA, CDR2 FQGNSA. The DNA for the CDR3 is TGTGCCAGCAGCTTAGGACTAGCGGGAGGCGGAACCGGGGAGCTGTTTTTT. Residues: CASSLGLAGGGTGELFF.

This clonotype was counted many times. The V call is TRBV5-1, the J call TRBJ2-3; 9 positions agree with TRBD2. CDR3 length: 14 amino acids. The germline CDR1 and CDR2 sequences are SGHRS and YFSETQ. After removal of 0 bases from V and 7 bases from J, the junction contained 3 bases not matched to a gene. CDR3 in amino acids: CASSLETSGYTQYF. Here the CDR3 DNA reads TGCGCCAGCAGCTTGGAAACTAGCGGGTATACGCAGTATTTT.

In nucleotides, the CDR3 is TGTGCCAGCAGCTTGCCTCGGACTAGCCAGTACAATGAGCAGTTCTTC. It specifies CASSLPRTSQYNEQFF. The rearrangement uses TRBV7-9 and TRBJ2-1; 8 positions agree with TRBD2. Germline trimming cut 3 bases from V and 4 bases from J; bases unmatched to any gene: 8. The CDR3 consists of 16 residues. Per germline, CDR1 SEHNR and CDR2 FQNEAQ (reference sequence).

The chain couples TRBV12-3 or TRBV12-4 to TRBJ2-3; possibly TRBD1 for D (5 bases). The length of the CDR3 is 14 residues. The V end lost 6 bases, the J end lost 1 base, and 11 bases lay between the germline ends. The CDR3 protein is CASRSTEGTDTQYF. The DNA for the CDR3 is TGTGCCAGCAGGTCGACAGAAGGCACAGATACGCAGTATTTT.

This clonotype was counted at least ten times. The chain employs TRBV9 and TRBJ2-7; tentatively, D is TRBD2 (6 bases). With 4 bases removed from V and 6 bases from J, the gap between germline ends came to 11 bases. Germline V gives CDR1 SGDLS, CDR2 YYNGEE. The CDR3 consists of 12 residues. CDR3 nucleotides: TGTGCCAGCAGCCCCCGGGAGTCCGAGCAGTACTTC. Its translation: CASSPRESEQYF. The full variable domain, completed using reference TRBV9 and TRBJ2-7, is DSGVTQTPKHLITATGQRVTLRCSPRSGDLSVYWYQQSLDQGLQFLIQYYNGEERAKGNILERFSAQQFPDLHSELNLSSLELGDSALYFCASSPRESEQYFGPGTRLTVT.

Many counts were recorded for this clonotype. The chain links TRBV28 to TRBJ1-4; 10 bases are a match to TRBD1. The CDR3 spans 15 residues. Germline V CDR1 and CDR2: MDHEN, SYDVKM. Trimming cost V 4 bases and J 7 bases; bases outside gene matches: 6. CDR3 DNA: TGTGCCAGCAGTTCCGACAGGGGGCAGCGTGAAAAACTGTTTTTT. This encodes CASSSDRGQREKLFF.

This clonotype showed up many times. V and J are TRBV7-9 and TRBJ2-7, with 8 positions matching TRBD1. The trim removed 0 bases at V and 10 bases at J, leaving 17 bases unmatched. CDR3 length equals 17 residues. In germline, CDR1 is SEHNR, CDR2 FQNEAQ (reference sequence). The CDR3 loop reads CASSLADREFLRTQQYF. For the CDR3, the DNA is TGTGCCAGCAGCTTAGCGGACAGGGAATTCCTAAGAACGCAACAGTACTTC.

In this sample, this clonotype turned up many times. The chain is built from TRBV6-5 and TRBJ2-7; D possibly uses TRBD1 or TRBD2 (6 bases each). Trimming removed 0 bases from V and 4 bases from J, with 13 bases in between. The germline V gene encodes CDR1 MNHEY and CDR2 SVGAGI. The CDR3 extends over 15 amino acids. In DNA, the CDR3 is TGTGCCAGCAGTTACTCGAGTACGGGGGCTTACGAGCAGTACTTC. The encoded protein is CASSYSSTGAYEQYF.

At least ten counts were recorded for this clonotype. V gene TRBV6-1 combines with J gene TRBJ2-5, with no clear D. The CDR3 sequence is 14 residues long. Germline V lookup: CDR1 MNHNS, CDR2 SASEGT. Trimming pared 6 bases from V and 0 bases from J, leaving 11 bases between. The CDR3 region has the DNA TGTGCCAGCAGCCCTTGTGGGGACCAAGAGACCCAGTACTTC. It specifies CASSPCGDQETQYF.

This clonotype appeared once. One base away lies a much larger clone, so this may be a sequencing read error. V and J are TRBV29-1 and TRBJ2-7; 8 bases line up with TRBD1. Germline loops: CDR1 SQVTM, CDR2 ANQGSEA. The CDR3 has 12 amino acids. CDR3: CSAGGTGYDQYF. As DNA, the CDR3 is TGCAGCGCGGGCGGGACAGGCTACGATCAGTACTTC.

This clonotype was seen at least ten times. This chain links TRBV15 with TRBJ1-1, with 9 bases fitting TRBD1. J gave up 0 bases and V 3 bases, and 5 bases lay outside the gene matches. Looked up from germline, CDR1 is LNHNV and CDR2 is YYDKDF (reference sequence). The CDR3 is 16 amino acids. CDR3 bases: TGTGCCACCAGCAGGTCGACAGGGGGTGTGAACACTGAAGCTTTCTTT. Its translation: CATSRSTGGVNTEAFF.

This clonotype was seen many times. Written as DNA, the CDR3 is TGTGCCAGCAGACGCGGACAGGAGAACTATGGCTACACCTTC. Amino acids: CASRRGQENYGYTF. The gene calls are TRBV7-2 and TRBJ1-2; TRBD1 matches at 7 bases. The V and J ends lost 6 bases and 2 bases, in that order; junction bases with no gene match: 6. Germline V gene data show CDR1 as SGHTA and CDR2 as FQGNSA. The CDR3 has 14 amino acids.

The J gene is TRBJ2-7, the V gene TRBV21-1; TRBD1, the table's D call, lacks a check against the DNA. TRBV21-1 has pseudogene status. The CDR3 sequence is 15 residues long. The CDR3 protein is CASAFPWGQGDQQYF. In DNA form, the CDR3 reads TGTGCCAGCGCATTTCCGTGGGGACAGGGCGACCAGCAGTACTTC.